This TCR beta chain comes out of a study of CD8 T cells in ankylosing spondylitis. Only a few counts were recorded for this clonotype. The target antigen is unknown. General study results and limits: Disease-linked clones were reportedly significantly enriched in matched ankylosing spondylitis synovial fluid.

Via MiXCR, TCRdb re-called the 5' RACE reads, giving one row per CDR3 protein. The sample lists some 240,000 distinct CDR3 sequences, about 24% occurring once. Trimming removed 0 bases at V and 5 bases at J, with 16 bases between. CDR1 and CDR2 (germline): DFQATT, SNEGSKA (reference sequence). The CDR3 is made up of 15 amino acids. The rearrangement joins TRBV20-1 to TRBJ2-5; D tentatively reads TRBD1 or TRBD2 (5 bases each). The material sequenced was blood, either unsorted or a sorted T cell fraction (not recorded which). The TCR sequence derives from a male donor with ankylosing spondylitis or in good health (not recorded which). The CDR3 is CSAREEAGLLETQYF. The CDR3 coding sequence is TGCAGTGCTAGAGAGGAGGCAGGGCTACTTGAGACCCAGTACTTC.